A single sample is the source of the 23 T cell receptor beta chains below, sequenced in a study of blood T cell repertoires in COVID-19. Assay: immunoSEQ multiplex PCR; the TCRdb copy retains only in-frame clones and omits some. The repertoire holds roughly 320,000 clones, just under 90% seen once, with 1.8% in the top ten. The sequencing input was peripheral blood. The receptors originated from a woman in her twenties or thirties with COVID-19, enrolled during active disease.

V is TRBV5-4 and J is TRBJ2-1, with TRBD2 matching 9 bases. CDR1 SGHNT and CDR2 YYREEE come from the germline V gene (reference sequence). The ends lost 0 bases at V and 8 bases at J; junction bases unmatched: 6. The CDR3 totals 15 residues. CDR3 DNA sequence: TGTGCCAGCAGCTTGGGTGGCGGGGGGGCCCATGAGCAGTTCTTC. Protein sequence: CASSLGGGGAHEQFF.

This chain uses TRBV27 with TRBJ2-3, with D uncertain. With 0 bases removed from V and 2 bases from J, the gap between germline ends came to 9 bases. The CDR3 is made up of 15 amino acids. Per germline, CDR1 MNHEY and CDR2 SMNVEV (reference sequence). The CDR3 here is CASSLSAGSTDTQYF. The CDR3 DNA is TGTGCCAGCAGTTTATCGGCCGGGTCCACAGATACGCAGTATTTT.

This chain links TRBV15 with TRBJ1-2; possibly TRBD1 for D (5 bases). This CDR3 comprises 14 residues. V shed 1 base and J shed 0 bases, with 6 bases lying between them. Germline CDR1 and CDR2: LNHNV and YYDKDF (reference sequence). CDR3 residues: CATSRVGANYGYTF. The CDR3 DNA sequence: TGTGCCACCAGCAGAGTAGGGGCTAACTATGGCTACACCTTC.

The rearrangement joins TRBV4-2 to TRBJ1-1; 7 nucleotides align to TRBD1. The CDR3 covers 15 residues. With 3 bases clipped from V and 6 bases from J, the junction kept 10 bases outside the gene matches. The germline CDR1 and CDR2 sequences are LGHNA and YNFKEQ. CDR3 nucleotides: TGTGCCAGCAGCCATTCTGCCGAGGGGGCAGCTGAAGCTTTCTTT. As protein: CASSHSAEGAAEAFF.

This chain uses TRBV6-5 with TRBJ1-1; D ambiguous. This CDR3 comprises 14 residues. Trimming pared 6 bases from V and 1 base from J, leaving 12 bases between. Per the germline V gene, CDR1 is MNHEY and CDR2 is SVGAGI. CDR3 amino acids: CASSHSRGNTEAFF. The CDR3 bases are TGTGCCAGCAGCCACTCTCGGGGGAACACTGAAGCTTTCTTT.

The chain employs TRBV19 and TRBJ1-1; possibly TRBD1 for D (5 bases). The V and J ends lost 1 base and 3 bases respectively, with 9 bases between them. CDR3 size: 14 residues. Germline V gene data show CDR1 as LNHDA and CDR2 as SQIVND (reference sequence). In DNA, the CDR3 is TGTGCCAGTAGTATAGGGGGCTCGTACACTGAAGCTTTCTTT. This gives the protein CASSIGGSYTEAFF.

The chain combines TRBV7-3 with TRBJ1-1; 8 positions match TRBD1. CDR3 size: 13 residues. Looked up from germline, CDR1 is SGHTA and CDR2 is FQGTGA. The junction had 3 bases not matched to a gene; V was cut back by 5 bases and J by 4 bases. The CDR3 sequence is CASSITGGTEAFF. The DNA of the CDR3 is TGTGCCAGCAGCATTACAGGGGGCACTGAAGCTTTCTTT.

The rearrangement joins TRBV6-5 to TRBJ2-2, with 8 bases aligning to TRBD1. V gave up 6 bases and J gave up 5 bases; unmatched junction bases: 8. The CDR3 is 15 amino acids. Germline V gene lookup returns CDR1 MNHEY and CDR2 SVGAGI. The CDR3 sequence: CASRRDRGRTGELFF. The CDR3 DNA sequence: TGTGCCAGCAGACGTGACAGGGGAAGAACCGGGGAGCTGTTTTTT.

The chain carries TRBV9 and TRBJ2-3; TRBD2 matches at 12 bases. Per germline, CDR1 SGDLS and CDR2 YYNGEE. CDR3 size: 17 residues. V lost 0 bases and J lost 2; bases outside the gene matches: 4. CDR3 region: CASSVALAGGYTDTQYF. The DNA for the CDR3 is TGTGCCAGCAGCGTAGCTCTAGCGGGGGGGTACACAGATACGCAGTATTTT.

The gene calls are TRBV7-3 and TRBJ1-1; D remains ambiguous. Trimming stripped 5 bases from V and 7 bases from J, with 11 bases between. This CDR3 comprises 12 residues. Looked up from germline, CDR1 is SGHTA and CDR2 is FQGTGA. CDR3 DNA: TGTGCCAGCAGCCAGGACTCAGGTGAAGCTTTCTTT. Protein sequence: CASSQDSGEAFF.

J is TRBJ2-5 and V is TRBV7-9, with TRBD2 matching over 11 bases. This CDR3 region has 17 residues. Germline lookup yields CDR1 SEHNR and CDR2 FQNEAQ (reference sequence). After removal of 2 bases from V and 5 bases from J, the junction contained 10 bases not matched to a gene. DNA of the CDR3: TGTGCCAGCAGCTTAACGACTAGCGGGGTGATTGCGGAGACCCAGTACTTC. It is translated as CASSLTTSGVIAETQYF.

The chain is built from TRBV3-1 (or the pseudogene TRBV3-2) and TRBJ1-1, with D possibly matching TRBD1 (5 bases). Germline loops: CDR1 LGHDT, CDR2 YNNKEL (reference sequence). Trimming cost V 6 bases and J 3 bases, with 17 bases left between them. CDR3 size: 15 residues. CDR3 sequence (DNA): TGTGCCAGCAGAGACGTCTGGGGGGGAGACACTGAAGCTTTCTTT. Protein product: CASRDVWGGDTEAFF.

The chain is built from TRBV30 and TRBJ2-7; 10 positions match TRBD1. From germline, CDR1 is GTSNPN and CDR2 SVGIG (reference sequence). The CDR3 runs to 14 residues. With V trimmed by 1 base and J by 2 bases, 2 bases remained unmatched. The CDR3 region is CAWSGDRGTYEQYF. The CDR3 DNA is TGTGCCTGGAGTGGGGACAGGGGAACCTACGAGCAGTACTTC.

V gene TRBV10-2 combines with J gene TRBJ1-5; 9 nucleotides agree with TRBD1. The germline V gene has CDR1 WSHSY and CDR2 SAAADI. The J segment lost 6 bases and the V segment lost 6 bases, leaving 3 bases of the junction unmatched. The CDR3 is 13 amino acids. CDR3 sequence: CASRGQGPQPQHF. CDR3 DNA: TGCGCCAGCAGGGGACAGGGCCCTCAGCCCCAGCATTTT.

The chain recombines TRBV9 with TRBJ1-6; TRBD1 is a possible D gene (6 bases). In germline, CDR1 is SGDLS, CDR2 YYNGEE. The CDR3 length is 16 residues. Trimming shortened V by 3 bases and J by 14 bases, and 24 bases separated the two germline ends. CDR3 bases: TGTGCCAGCAGCGGGGGAACAGGGATTGTTAGAGCGGCCCTCCACTTT. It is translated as CASSGGTGIVRAALHF. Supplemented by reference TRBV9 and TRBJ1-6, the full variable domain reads DSGVTQTPKHLITATGQRVTLRCSPRSGDLSVYWYQQSLDQGLQFLIQYYNGEERAKGNILERFSAQQFPDLHSELNLSSLELGDSALYFCASSGGTGIVRAALHFGNGTRLTVT.

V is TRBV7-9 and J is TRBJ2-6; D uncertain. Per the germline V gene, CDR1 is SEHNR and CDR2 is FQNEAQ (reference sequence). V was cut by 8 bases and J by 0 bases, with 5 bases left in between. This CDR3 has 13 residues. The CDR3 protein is CASADSGANVLTF. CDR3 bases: TGTGCCAGCGCAGACTCTGGGGCCAACGTCCTGACTTTC.

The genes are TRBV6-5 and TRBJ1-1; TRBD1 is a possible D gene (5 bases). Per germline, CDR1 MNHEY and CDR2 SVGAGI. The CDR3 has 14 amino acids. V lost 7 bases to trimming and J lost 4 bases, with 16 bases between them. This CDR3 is CASKGRGESTEAFF. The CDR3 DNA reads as TGTGCCAGCAAGGGAAGGGGCGAGAGCACTGAAGCTTTCTTT.

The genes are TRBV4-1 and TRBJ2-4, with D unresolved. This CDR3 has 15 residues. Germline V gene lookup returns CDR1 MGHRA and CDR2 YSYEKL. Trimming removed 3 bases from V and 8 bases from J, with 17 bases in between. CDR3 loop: CASSHSPAGEDIQYF. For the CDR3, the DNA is TGCGCCAGCAGCCATTCTCCAGCTGGAGAAGACATTCAGTACTTC.

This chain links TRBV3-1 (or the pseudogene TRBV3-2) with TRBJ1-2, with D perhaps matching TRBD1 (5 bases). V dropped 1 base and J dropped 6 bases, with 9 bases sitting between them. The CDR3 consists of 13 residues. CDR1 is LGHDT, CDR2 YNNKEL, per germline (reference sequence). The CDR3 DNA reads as TGTGCCAGCAGCCAAGTTGTAGGGGATGGCTACACCTTC. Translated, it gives CASSQVVGDGYTF.

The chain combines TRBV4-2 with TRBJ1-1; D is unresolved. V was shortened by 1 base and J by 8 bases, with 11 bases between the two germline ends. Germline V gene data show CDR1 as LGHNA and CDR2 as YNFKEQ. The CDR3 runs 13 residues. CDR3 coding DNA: TGTGCCAGCAGCCAAGTCTTAGCGGGGGAAGCTTTCTTT. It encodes CASSQVLAGEAFF.

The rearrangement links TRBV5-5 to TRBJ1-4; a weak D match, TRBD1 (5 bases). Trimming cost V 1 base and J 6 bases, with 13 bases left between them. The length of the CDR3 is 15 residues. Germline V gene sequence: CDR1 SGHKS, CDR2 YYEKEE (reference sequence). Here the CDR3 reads CASSLLGAPDEKLFF. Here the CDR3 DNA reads TGTGCCAGCAGCTTGTTAGGGGCCCCCGATGAAAAACTGTTTTTT.

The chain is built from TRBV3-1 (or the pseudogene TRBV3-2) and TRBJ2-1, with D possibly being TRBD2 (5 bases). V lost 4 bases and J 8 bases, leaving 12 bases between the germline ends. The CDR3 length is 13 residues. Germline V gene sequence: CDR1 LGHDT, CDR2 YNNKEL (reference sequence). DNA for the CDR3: TGTGCCAGCAGCCGGGTAGAGGGCGATGAGCAGTTCTTC. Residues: CASSRVEGDEQFF.

CDR3 in amino acids: CASSPGGFSYEQYF. The CDR3 region has the DNA TGTGCCAGCTCACCAGGCGGCTTCTCCTACGAGCAGTACTTC. The chain is built from TRBV18 and TRBJ2-7; D remains ambiguous. The CDR3 consists of 14 residues. Germline CDR1 is KGHSH and CDR2 is LQKENI. Trimming stripped 2 bases from V and 0 bases from J, with 8 bases between.